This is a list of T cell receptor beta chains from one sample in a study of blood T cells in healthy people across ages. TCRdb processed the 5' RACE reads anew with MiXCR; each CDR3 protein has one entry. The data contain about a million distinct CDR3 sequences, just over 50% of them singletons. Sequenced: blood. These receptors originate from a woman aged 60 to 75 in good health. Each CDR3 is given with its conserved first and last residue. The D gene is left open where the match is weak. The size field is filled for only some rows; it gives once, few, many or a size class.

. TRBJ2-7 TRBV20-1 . CSAPRGLSEQYF TGCAGTGCTCCAAGGGGTTTAAGCGAGCAGTACTTC
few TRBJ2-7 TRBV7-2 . CASSLDGWEQYF TGTGCCAGCAGCTTAGACGGATGGGAGCAGTACTTC
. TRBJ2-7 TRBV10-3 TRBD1 CAISTLRTGMDEQYF TGTGCCATCAGCACCCTCCGGACAGGCATGGACGAGCAGTACTTC
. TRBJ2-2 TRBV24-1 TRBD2 CATSDPGGGTGELFF TGTGCCACCAGTGACCCGGGAGGAGGCACCGGGGAGCTGTTTTTT
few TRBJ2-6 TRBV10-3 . CAISYAQDSGANVLTF TGTGCCATCAGTTACGCACAAGACTCTGGGGCCAACGTCCTGACTTTC
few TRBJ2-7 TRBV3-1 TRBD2 CASSQDRGRAYEQYF TGTGCCAGCAGCCAAGATCGGGGGAGGGCCTACGAGCAGTACTTC
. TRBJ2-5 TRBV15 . CATSRGLQETQYF TGTGCCACCAGCAGAGGCCTCCAAGAGACCCAGTACTTC
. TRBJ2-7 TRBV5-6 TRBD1 CASIRGQRSYEQYF TGTGCCAGCATTAGGGGGCAGCGGTCCTACGAGCAGTACTTC
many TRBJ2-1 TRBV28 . CASKERSSSYNEQFF TGTGCCAGCAAGGAGCGATCGAGCTCCTACAATGAGCAGTTCTTC
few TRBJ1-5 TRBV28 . CASTSGFKPQHF TGTGCCAGCACTTCAGGGTTTAAGCCCCAGCATTTT
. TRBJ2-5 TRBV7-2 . CASSLAKGAGTQYF TGTGCCAGCAGCTTAGCTAAGGGCGCCGGGACCCAGTACTTC
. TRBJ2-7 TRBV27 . CASSPGTFPEAQYF TGTGCCAGCAGTCCCGGGACGTTCCCGGAGGCCCAGTACTTC
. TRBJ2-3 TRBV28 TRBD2 CASRPPGLAGPTDTQYF TGTGCCAGCAGGCCCCCGGGACTAGCGGGACCCACAGATACGCAGTATTTT
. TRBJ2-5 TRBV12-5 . CASGSWPAQETQYF TGTGCTAGTGGTTCTTGGCCGGCCCAAGAGACCCAGTACTTC
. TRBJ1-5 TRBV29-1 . CSVGDRDSNQPQHF TGCAGCGTCGGGGACCGGGATAGCAATCAGCCCCAGCATTTT
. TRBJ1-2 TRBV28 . CASTAPPAYPYGYTF TGTGCCAGCACCGCTCCCCCCGCTTATCCTTATGGCTACACCTTC
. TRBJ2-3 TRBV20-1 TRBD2 CSARDGQREQDTQYF TGCAGTGCTAGAGATGGGCAGCGGGAGCAAGATACGCAGTATTTT
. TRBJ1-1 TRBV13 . CASSLRQGENTEAFF TGTGCCAGCAGCTTAAGGCAGGGTGAAAACACTGAAGCTTTCTTT
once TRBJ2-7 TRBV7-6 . CASSKLNNLAYEQYF TGTGCCAGCAGCAAACTTAACAATCTGGCCTACGAGCAGTACTTC
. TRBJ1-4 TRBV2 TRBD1 CASAGGMNEKLFF TGTGCCAGCGCAGGGGGAATGAATGAAAAACTGTTTTTT
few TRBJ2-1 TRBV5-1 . CASSPPGPEQFF TGCGCCAGCAGCCCCCCGGGTCCCGAGCAGTTCTTC
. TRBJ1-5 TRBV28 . CASFTPPNQPQHF TGTGCCAGCTTCACACCCCCCAATCAGCCCCAGCATTTT
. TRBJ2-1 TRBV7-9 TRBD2 CASSLVTGGPDEQFF TGTGCCAGCAGCTTGGTAACGGGAGGGCCGGATGAGCAGTTCTTC
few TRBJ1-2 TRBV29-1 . CSGLIGANYGYTF TGCAGCGGCCTAATAGGGGCTAACTATGGCTACACCTTC
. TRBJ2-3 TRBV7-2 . CASRQGGDTQYF TGTGCCAGCAGACAGGGTGGAGATACGCAGTATTTT
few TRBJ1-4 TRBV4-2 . CASSQDRGVSEKLFF TGTGCCAGCAGCCAAGATAGGGGGGTCTCTGAAAAACTGTTTTTT
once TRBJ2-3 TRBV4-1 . CASSHPADTQYF TGCGCCAGCAGCCATCCGGCAGATACGCAGTATTTT
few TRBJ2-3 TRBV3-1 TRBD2 CASSHSPSGGGFEQYF TGTGCCAGCAGCCACTCCCCTAGCGGGGGAGGGTTCGAGCAGTATTTT
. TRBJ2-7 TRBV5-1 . CASSLALGGLSYEQYF TGCGCCAGCAGCTTGGCCCTGGGAGGCCTCTCCTACGAGCAGTACTTC
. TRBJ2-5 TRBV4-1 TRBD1 CASSHPPEQGVGTQYF TGCGCCAGCAGCCACCCCCCGGAGCAGGGGGTAGGGACCCAGTACTTC
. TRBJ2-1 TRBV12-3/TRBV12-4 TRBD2 CASRGMHSSGRASYNEQFF TGTGCCAGCAGGGGGATGCATTCGAGCGGGAGGGCCTCTTACAATGAGCAGTTCTTC
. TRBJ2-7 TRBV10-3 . CAISDPGDAGYEQYF TGTGCCATCAGTGACCCGGGAGATGCGGGGTACGAGCAGTACTTC
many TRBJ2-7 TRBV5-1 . CASSPYEQYF TGTGCCAGCAGCCCCTACGAGCAGTACTTC
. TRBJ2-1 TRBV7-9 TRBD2 CASRVAGGREQFF TGTGCCAGCAGGGTAGCGGGAGGACGGGAGCAGTTCTTC
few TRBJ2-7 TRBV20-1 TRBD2 CSAPLAGTYEQYF TGCAGTGCTCCGCTAGCGGGAACCTACGAGCAGTACTTC
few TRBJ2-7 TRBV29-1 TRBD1 CSVPGGGYEQYF TGCAGCGTTCCAGGGGGCGGATACGAGCAGTACTTC